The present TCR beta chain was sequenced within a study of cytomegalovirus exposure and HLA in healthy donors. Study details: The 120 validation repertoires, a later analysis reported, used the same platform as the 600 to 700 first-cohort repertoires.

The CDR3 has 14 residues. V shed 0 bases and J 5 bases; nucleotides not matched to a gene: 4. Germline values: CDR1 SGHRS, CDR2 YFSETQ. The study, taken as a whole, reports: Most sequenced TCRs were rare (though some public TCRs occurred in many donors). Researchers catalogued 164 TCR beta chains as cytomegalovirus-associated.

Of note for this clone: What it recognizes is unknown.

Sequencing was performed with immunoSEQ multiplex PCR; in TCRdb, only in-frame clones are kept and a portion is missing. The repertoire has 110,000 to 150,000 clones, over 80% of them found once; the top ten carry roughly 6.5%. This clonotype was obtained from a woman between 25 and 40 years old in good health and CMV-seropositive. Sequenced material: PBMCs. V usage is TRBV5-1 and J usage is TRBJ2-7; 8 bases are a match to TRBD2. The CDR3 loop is CASSLVAGSDEQYF. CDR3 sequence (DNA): TGCGCCAGCAGCTTGGTAGCGGGATCTGACGAGCAGTACTTC.